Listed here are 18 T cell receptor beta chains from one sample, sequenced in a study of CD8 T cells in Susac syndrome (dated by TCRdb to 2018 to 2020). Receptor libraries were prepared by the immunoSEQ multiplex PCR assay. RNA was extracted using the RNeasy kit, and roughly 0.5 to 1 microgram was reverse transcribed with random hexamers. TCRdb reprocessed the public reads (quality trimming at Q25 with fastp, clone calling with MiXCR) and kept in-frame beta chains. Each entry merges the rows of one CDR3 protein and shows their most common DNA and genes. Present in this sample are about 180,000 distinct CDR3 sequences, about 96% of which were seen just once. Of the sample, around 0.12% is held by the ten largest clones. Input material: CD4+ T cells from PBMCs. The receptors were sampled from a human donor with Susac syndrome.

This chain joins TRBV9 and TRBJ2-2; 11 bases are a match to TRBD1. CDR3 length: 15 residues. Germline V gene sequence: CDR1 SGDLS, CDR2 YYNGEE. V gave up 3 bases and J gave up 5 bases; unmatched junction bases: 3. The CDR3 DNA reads TGTGCCAGCAGCGCAGGACAGGGGGCAACCGGGGAGCTGTTTTTT. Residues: CASSAGQGATGELFF.

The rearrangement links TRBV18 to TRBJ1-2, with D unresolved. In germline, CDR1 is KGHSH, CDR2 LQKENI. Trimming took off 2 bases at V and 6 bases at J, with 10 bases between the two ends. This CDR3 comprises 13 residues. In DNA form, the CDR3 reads TGTGCCAGCTCACCAGGGTATGGAGATGGCTACACCTTC. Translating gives CASSPGYGDGYTF.

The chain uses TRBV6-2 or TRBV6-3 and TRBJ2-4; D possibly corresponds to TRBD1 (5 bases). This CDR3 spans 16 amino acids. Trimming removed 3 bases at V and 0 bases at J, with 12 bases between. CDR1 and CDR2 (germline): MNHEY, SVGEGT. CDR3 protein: CASSYAGQLAKNIQYF. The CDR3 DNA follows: TGTGCCAGCAGTTATGCAGGGCAACTAGCCAAAAACATTCAGTACTTC.

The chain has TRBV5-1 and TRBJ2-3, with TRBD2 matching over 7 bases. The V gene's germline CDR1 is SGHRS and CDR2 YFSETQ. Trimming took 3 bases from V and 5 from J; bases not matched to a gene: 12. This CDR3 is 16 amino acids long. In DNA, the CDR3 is TGCGCCAGCAGCTCTGCCCTGACTAGCCGGGGAGATACGCAGTATTTT. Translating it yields CASSSALTSRGDTQYF.

Here the CDR3 DNA reads TGTGCCAGTAGTACCCACCTTGGCAGGTCCTCACCCCTCCACTTT. Translated: CASSTHLGRSSPLHF. This chain uses TRBV19 with TRBJ1-6; D is unclear. CDR1 is LNHDA, CDR2 SQIVND, per germline (reference sequence). This CDR3 region has 15 residues. Trimming shortened V by 4 bases and J by 10 bases, and 17 bases separated the two germline ends.

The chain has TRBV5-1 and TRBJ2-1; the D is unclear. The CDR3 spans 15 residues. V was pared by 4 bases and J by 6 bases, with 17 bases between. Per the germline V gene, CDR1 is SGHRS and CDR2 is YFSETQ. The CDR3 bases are TGCGCCAGCAGCCTACGTGATTCCCTCATCAATGAGCAGTTCTTC. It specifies CASSLRDSLINEQFF.

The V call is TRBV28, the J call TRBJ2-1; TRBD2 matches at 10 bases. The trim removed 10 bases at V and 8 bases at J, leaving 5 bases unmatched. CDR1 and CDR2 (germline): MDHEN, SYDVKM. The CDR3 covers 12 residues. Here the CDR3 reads CATSGRGYEQFF. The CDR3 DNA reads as TGTGCCACTAGCGGGAGAGGGTATGAGCAGTTCTTC.

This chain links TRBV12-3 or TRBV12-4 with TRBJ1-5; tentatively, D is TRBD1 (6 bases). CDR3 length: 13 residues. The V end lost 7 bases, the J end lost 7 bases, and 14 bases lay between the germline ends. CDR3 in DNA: TGTGCCAGCACCGGGGACACATGGCAGCCCCAGCATTTT. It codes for CASTGDTWQPQHF.

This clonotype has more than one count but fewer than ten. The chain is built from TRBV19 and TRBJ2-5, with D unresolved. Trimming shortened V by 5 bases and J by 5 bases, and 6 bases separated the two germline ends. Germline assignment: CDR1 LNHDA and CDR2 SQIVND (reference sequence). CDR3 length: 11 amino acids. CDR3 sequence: CASSVKETQYF. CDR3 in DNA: TGTGCCAGTAGTGTGAAGGAGACCCAGTACTTC. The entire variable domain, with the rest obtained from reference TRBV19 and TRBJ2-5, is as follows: DGGITQSPKYLFRKEGQNVTLSCEQNLNHDAMYWYRQDPGQGLRLIYYSQIVNDFQKGDIAEGYSVSREKKESFPLTVTSAQKNPTAFYLCASSVKETQYFGPGTRLLVL.

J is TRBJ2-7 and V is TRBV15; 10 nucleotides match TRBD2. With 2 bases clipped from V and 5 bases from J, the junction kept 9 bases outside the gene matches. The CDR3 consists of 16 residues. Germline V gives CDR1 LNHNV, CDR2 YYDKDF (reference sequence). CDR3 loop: CATSRPGLAVSHEQYF. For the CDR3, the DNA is TGTGCCACCAGCAGACCCGGACTAGCGGTGTCCCACGAGCAGTACTTC.

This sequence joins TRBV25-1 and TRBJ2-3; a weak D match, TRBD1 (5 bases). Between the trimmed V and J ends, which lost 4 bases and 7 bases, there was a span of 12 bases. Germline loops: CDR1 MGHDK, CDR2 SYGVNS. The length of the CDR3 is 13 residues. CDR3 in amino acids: CASSVSDSNTQYF. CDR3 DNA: TGTGCCAGCAGTGTGTCCGACAGCAATACGCAGTATTTT.

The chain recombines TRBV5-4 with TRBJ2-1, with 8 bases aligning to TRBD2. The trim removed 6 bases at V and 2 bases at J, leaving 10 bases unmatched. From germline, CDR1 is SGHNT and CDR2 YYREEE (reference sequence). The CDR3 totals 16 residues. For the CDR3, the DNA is TGTGCCAGCACCCTCGGGGGGGCTCAGACCTACAATGAGCAGTTCTTC. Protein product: CASTLGGAQTYNEQFF.

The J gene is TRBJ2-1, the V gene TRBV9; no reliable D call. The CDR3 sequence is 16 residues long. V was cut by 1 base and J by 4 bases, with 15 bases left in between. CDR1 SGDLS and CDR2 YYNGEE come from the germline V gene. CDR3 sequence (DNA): TGTGCCAGCAGCGTACATGGCAACGACCTTTACAATGAGCAGTTCTTC. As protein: CASSVHGNDLYNEQFF.

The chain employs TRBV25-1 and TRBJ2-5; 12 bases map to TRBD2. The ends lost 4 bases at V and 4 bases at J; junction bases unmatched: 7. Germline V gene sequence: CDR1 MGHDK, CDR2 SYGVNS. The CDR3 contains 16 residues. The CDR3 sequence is CASSGLAGEARETQYF. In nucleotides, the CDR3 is TGTGCCAGCAGTGGACTAGCGGGAGAGGCACGAGAGACCCAGTACTTC.

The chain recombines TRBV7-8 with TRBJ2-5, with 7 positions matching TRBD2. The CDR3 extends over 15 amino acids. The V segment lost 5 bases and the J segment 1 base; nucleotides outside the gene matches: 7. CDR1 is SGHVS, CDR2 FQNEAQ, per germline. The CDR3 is CASSNWGGVQETQYF. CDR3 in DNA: TGTGCCAGCAGCAATTGGGGGGGGGTCCAAGAGACCCAGTACTTC.

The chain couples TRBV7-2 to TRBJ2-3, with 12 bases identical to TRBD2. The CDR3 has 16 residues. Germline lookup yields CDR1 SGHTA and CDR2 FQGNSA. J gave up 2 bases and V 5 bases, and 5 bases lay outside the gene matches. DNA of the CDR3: TGTGCCAGCAGCATGAGACTAGCGGGGGTCACAGATACGCAGTATTTT. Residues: CASSMRLAGVTDTQYF.

In DNA form, the CDR3 reads TGTGCCAGCAGGGCGGGAGGGTTCAATGAGCAGTTCTTC. It specifies CASRAGGFNEQFF. The chain links TRBV12-3 or TRBV12-4 to TRBJ2-1; 9 nucleotides align to TRBD2. The CDR3 spans 13 residues. Trimming at V came to 6 bases and at J to 6 bases, leaving 3 bases not matched to a gene.

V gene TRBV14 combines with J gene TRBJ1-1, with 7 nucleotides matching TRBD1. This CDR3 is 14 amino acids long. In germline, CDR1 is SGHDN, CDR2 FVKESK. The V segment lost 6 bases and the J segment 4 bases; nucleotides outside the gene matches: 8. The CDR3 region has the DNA TGTGCCAGCAGTAACAGGGGTGGGGGCACTGAAGCTTTCTTT. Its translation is CASSNRGGGTEAFF.